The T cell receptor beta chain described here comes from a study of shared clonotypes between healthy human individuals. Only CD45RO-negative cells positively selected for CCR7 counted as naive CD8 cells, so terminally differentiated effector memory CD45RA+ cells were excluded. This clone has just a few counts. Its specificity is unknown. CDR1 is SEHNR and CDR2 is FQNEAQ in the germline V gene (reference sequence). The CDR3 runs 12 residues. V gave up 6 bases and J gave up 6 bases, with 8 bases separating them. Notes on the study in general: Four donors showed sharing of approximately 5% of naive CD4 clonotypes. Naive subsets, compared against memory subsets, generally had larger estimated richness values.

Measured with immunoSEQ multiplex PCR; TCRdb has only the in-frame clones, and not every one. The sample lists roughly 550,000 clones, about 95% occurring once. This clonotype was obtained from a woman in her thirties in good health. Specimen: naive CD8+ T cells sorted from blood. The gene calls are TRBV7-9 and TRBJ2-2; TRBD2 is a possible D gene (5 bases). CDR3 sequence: CASSRGSGELFF. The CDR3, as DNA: TGTGCCAGCAGTCGGGGTTCCGGGGAGCTGTTTTTT.